A single sample is the source of the 25 T cell receptor beta chains below, sequenced in a study of Ad26.COV2.S vaccination and SARS-CoV-2 variants (TCRdb year 2021). This sample's treatment or condition label indicates: roughly 19 received Ad26.COV2.S at low or high dose, single or two shots; about 5 received placebo; per-sample allocation not given. For vaccine and placebo recipients, the sequenced repertoires came from samples collected on day 63 after the first injection. Library prep was done by the immunoSEQ multiplex PCR assay. The table was pulled from immuneACCESS by TCRdb, which kept in-frame rearrangements only. Such tables lose some clones; where checked, under half of the loss comes from unresolved V genes, and the rest has no known cause. The sample data list some 500,000 clones, and roughly 89% of these were observed just once. The leading ten clones occupy about 2.5% of the sample.

Source: peripheral blood, taken in a trial of Ad26.COV2.S vaccine versus placebo. Source of these receptors: a person between 18 and 65 years old who received the Ad26.COV2.S COVID-19 vaccine or a placebo.

The V gene is TRBV24-1, the J gene TRBJ2-3; the match to TRBD1 covers 9 bases. Germline-derived CDR1 and CDR2 are KGHDR and SFDVKD. The CDR3 has 18 residues. V shed 5 bases, J shed 1 base, and the junction held 12 bases outside the gene matches. The CDR3 reads CATSGLNLRDRGTDTQYF. The CDR3 DNA reads as TGTGCCACCAGTGGCCTAAACCTCCGGGACAGGGGCACAGATACGCAGTATTTT.

J is TRBJ2-5 and V is TRBV11-3; the D gene is possibly TRBD2 (5 bases). The ends were cut back, 3 bases at V and 5 bases at J, with 10 bases in the middle. From germline, CDR1 is SGHNT and CDR2 YENEEA. This CDR3 spans 13 amino acids. CDR3 loop: CASSFTRLETQYF. CDR3 sequence (DNA): TGTGCCAGCAGCTTTACTAGATTGGAGACCCAGTACTTC.

The chain links TRBV4-3 to TRBJ1-2, with a weak D call TRBD1 (5 bases). The V end was cut by 0 bases, the J end by 7 bases, with 18 bases between. Germline-derived CDR1 and CDR2 are LGHNA and YSLEER. The CDR3 length is 16 residues. The DNA of the CDR3 is TGCGCCAGCAGCCAAGATCCGGAGCAGGGATCTACTGGCTACACCTTC. Its translation: CASSQDPEQGSTGYTF.

The count of this clone is one. The gene calls are TRBV9 and TRBJ2-2; D ambiguous. Trimming took off 0 bases at V and 6 bases at J, with 9 bases between the two ends. The CDR3 runs to 14 residues. Germline V gene data show CDR1 as SGDLS and CDR2 as YYNGEE. The CDR3 is CASSVEWTAGELFF. The CDR3 nucleotides are TGTGCCAGCAGCGTAGAGTGGACGGCCGGGGAGCTGTTTTTT. The variable domain in full, with the rest retrieved from reference TRBV9 and TRBJ2-2, is DSGVTQTPKHLITATGQRVTLRCSPRSGDLSVYWYQQSLDQGLQFLIQYYNGEERAKGNILERFSAQQFPDLHSELNLSSLELGDSALYFCASSVEWTAGELFFGEGSRLTVL.

This sequence joins TRBV4-3 and TRBJ1-2; D is undetermined. Looked up from germline, CDR1 is LGHNA and CDR2 is YSLEER. The CDR3 loop spans 13 amino acids. The V end lost 0 bases, the J end lost 5 bases, and 7 bases lay between the germline ends. The CDR3 sequence is CASSQDGRYGYTF. In nucleotides, the CDR3 is TGCGCCAGCAGCCAAGATGGGAGATATGGCTACACCTTC.

The rearrangement joins TRBV18 to TRBJ1-2, with D perhaps matching TRBD1 (5 bases). CDR1 and CDR2 (germline): KGHSH, LQKENI. This CDR3 has 14 residues. V gave up 3 bases and J gave up 8 bases, with 16 bases separating them. The CDR3 nucleotides are TGTGCCAGCTCACCCTTCGAGGGGCACAACGGCTACACCTTC. Translated, it gives CASSPFEGHNGYTF.

This clone was picked up a small number of times. The chain has TRBV7-2 and TRBJ1-1; no reliable D call. The CDR3 runs to 13 residues. The germline V gene encodes CDR1 SGHTA and CDR2 FQGNSA. V was cut by 3 bases and J by 0 bases, with 5 bases left in between. The CDR3 DNA sequence: TGTGCCAGCAGCTTTGCGGTGAACACTGAAGCTTTCTTT. Encoded protein: CASSFAVNTEAFF.

V usage is TRBV11-2 and J usage is TRBJ1-5; D is possibly TRBD1 (5 bases). Germline CDR1 SGHAT, CDR2 FQNNGV. Trimming stripped 2 bases from V and 0 bases from J, with 14 bases between. The CDR3 has 17 residues. The CDR3: CASSLRGFGYSNQPQHF. CDR3 DNA sequence: TGTGCCAGCAGCTTAAGGGGATTCGGTTATAGCAATCAGCCCCAGCATTTT.

This clone has only one observation. Possible read error: a much larger clone is one base away. The chain uses TRBV5-5 and TRBJ1-5, with unresolved D. From germline, CDR1 is SGHKS and CDR2 YYEKEE (reference sequence). V gave up 4 bases and J gave up 4 bases, with 6 bases separating them. The CDR3 has 12 amino acids. CDR3 loop: CASSQPNQPQHF. The CDR3 nucleotides are TGTGCCAGCAGCCAACCGAATCAGCCCCAGCATTTT.

The genes are TRBV4-2 and TRBJ1-1; possibly TRBD1 for D (6 bases). Looked up from germline, CDR1 is LGHNA and CDR2 is YNFKEQ. The CDR3 length is 15 residues. The germline V and J ends were trimmed by 2 bases and 5 bases, with 15 bases remaining between them. CDR3 DNA sequence: TGTGCCAGCAGCCAACCACCACAGGGATCGACTGAAGCTTTCTTT. This gives the protein CASSQPPQGSTEAFF.

This clone was observed a single time. The CDR3 DNA follows: TGTGCCAGCTCGTCCGGACAGTTTCAGCCCCAGCATTTT. Translation: CASSSGQFQPQHF. The chain has TRBV18 and TRBJ1-5; D might be TRBD1 (6 bases). The CDR3 runs to 13 residues. Germline CDR1 is KGHSH and CDR2 is LQKENI. Between the trimmed V and J ends, which lost 6 bases and 6 bases, there was a span of 12 bases.

The chain joins TRBV11-3 to TRBJ1-3; 8 bases map to TRBD1. The V gene end was trimmed by 6 bases and the J gene end by 8 bases; junction bases not matched to a gene: 15. Looked up from germline, CDR1 is SGHNT and CDR2 is YENEEA. This CDR3 comprises 16 residues. CDR3 region: CASSPSPGQAPDTIYF. Written as DNA, the CDR3 is TGTGCCAGCAGTCCGTCTCCGGGACAGGCTCCGGACACCATATATTTT.

This clone has more than one count but fewer than ten. V is TRBV6-1 and J is TRBJ1-2, with no clear D. This CDR3 is 12 amino acids long. With 2 bases removed from V and 4 bases from J, the gap between germline ends came to 5 bases. Germline V gene lookup returns CDR1 MNHNS and CDR2 SASEGT. The CDR3 region is CASSESGYGYTF. DNA for the CDR3: TGTGCCAGCAGTGAATCGGGCTATGGCTACACCTTC.

The chain uses TRBV5-4 and TRBJ2-5, with 7 bases that match TRBD1. Trimming took 3 bases from V and 4 from J; bases not matched to a gene: 6. Germline V gives CDR1 SGHNT, CDR2 YYREEE (reference sequence). CDR3 length: 14 residues. The chain's CDR3 is CASSWNRGGETQYF. Here the CDR3 DNA reads TGTGCCAGCAGCTGGAACAGGGGCGGAGAGACCCAGTACTTC.

This chain connects TRBV27 to TRBJ2-2; 9 bases match TRBD2. The CDR3 contains 20 residues. V trimming: 5 bases; J trimming: 1 base; junction bases outside the gene matches: 17. CDR1 is MNHEY, CDR2 SMNVEV, per germline (reference sequence). The CDR3 DNA reads as TGTGCCAGCAGTCCCCCGACTAGCGGATCAGCCGAGAGGAACACCGGGGAGCTGTTTTTT. This sequence encodes CASSPPTSGSAERNTGELFF.

The sample holds a few counts of this clone. The chain carries TRBV19 and TRBJ1-6; D is undetermined. CDR3 length equals 14 residues. Trimming stripped 3 bases from V and 3 bases from J, with 6 bases between. The germline CDR1 and CDR2 sequences are LNHDA and SQIVND (reference sequence). The CDR3 spells CASSIPDYNSPLHF. DNA for the CDR3: TGTGCCAGTAGTATTCCGGACTATAATTCACCCCTCCACTTT.

The rearrangement links TRBV4-2 to TRBJ2-2, with D perhaps TRBD2 (6 bases). The CDR3 extends over 14 amino acids. Trimming removed 3 bases from V and 2 bases from J, with 7 bases in between. Germline lookup yields CDR1 LGHNA and CDR2 YNFKEQ. In DNA form, the CDR3 reads TGTGCCAGCAGCCATAGCGGAAACACCGGGGAGCTGTTTTTT. Translated: CASSHSGNTGELFF.

The chain employs TRBV5-1 and TRBJ2-1; 7 bases match TRBD1. CDR1 is SGHRS and CDR2 is YFSETQ in the germline V gene. V was clipped by 0 bases and J by 2 bases; unmatched bases: 2. The CDR3 runs to 15 residues. This chain's CDR3 is CASSLEGQPYNEQFF. The CDR3 DNA reads TGCGCCAGCAGCTTGGAGGGACAGCCCTACAATGAGCAGTTCTTC. The full variable domain, with the rest looked up from reference TRBV5-1 and TRBJ2-1, is KAGVTQTPRYLIKTRGQQVTLSCSPISGHRSVSWYQQTPGQGLQFLFEYFSETQRNKGNFPGRFSGRQFSNSRSEMNVSTLELGDSALYLCASSLEGQPYNEQFFGPGTRLTVL.

The chain joins TRBV6-6 to TRBJ1-5; no clear D gene. V was shortened by 7 bases and J by 5 bases, with 18 bases between the two germline ends. The CDR3 sequence is 15 residues long. Germline V gene data show CDR1 as MNHNY and CDR2 as SVGAGI (reference sequence). The CDR3 is CASKTVGEWDQPQHF. CDR3 bases: TGTGCCAGCAAAACGGTTGGGGAATGGGATCAGCCCCAGCATTTT.

This clone has a single count. J is TRBJ2-5 and V is TRBV5-1; TRBD1 matches at 9 bases. Germline trimming cut 5 bases from V and 1 base from J; bases unmatched to any gene: 9. The CDR3 contains 16 residues. Germline V CDR1 and CDR2: SGHRS, YFSETQ. CDR3 sequence reads: CASRGTGQVFQETQYF. In nucleotides, the CDR3 is TGCGCCAGCAGAGGGACAGGGCAAGTTTTCCAAGAGACCCAGTACTTC.

This chain connects TRBV5-5 to TRBJ2-1; TRBD1 might be the D (6 bases). CDR3 size: 14 residues. Trimming cost V 4 bases and J 4 bases, with 12 bases left between them. The germline gives CDR1 SGHKS, CDR2 YYEKEE (reference sequence). CDR3 in amino acids: CASSQGFRYNEQFF. The CDR3 bases are TGTGCCAGCAGCCAGGGGTTTCGGTACAATGAGCAGTTCTTC.

In this sample, this clone turned up a few times. The chain joins TRBV19 to TRBJ1-3; D call uncertain. The V gene lost 3 bases and the J gene lost 0 bases, with 9 bases spanning the gap. The germline V gene has CDR1 LNHDA and CDR2 SQIVND (reference sequence). The CDR3 is made up of 15 amino acids. CDR3 residues: CASSIYYNSGNTIYF. The CDR3 region has the DNA TGTGCCAGTAGTATCTACTACAACTCTGGAAACACCATATATTTT.

The CDR3 here is CASSPEPTLSTEAFF. CDR3 nucleotide sequence: TGTGCCAGCAGCCCGGAGCCCACCTTGAGCACTGAAGCTTTCTTT. V and J are TRBV7-3 and TRBJ1-1; D is undetermined. The V gene's germline CDR1 is SGHTA and CDR2 FQGTGA. The CDR3 runs 15 residues. V was shortened by 5 bases and J by 4 bases, with 17 bases between the two germline ends.

V is TRBV7-9 and J is TRBJ2-5; 7 nucleotides line up with TRBD2. CDR3 length: 13 residues. The germline CDR1 and CDR2 sequences are SEHNR and FQNEAQ (reference sequence). J lost 3 bases, V lost 5 bases, and 3 bases had no gene match. The CDR3 DNA reads TGTGCCAGCAGCCGGGGAGGGAAAGAGACCCAGTACTTC. Translating gives CASSRGGKETQYF.

The chain employs TRBV21-1 and TRBJ2-7. TRBV21-1 is shown as a pseudogene. CDR3 size: 16 residues. The CDR3 region is CASSRVVQTYYYEQYV. In nucleotides, the CDR3 is TGTGCCAGCAGCAGAGTTGTACAGACGTACTACTACGAGCAGTACGTC.